Shown below are 27 T cell receptor beta chains from a single sample sequenced in a study of OX40 agonist ivuxolimab in advanced cancers. Using immunoSEQ multiplex PCR, the repertoire was profiled, and TCRdb retains in-frame clones only, with some absent. The sample yields about 76,000 clones, more than 75% seen once. Sequencing was performed on CD4+ or CD8+ T cells sorted from blood, taken in a trial of the OX40 agonist ivuxolimab. The receptors originated from an adult with an advanced solid tumor such as melanoma, head and neck, liver or kidney cancer.

The CDR3 DNA reads as TGTGCCAGCAAAAGGGACGGACGCAATCAGCCCCAGCATTTT. This sequence encodes CASKRDGRNQPQHF. The V gene is TRBV27, the J gene TRBJ1-5; weak D call: TRBD1 (5 bases). CDR3 length equals 14 residues. The V end was cut by 7 bases, the J end by 2 bases, with 12 bases between. Germline assignment: CDR1 MNHEY and CDR2 SMNVEV (reference sequence).

This clone was detected once. V and J are TRBV10-3 and TRBJ1-1; D is uncertain. The CDR3 has 13 amino acids. CDR1 is ENHRY, CDR2 SYGVKD, per germline. V gave up 8 bases and J gave up 1 base, with 11 bases separating them. CDR3 nucleotides: TGTGCCATCGGTGGGAGAGGGAACACTGAAGCTTTCTTT. It codes for CAIGGRGNTEAFF.

The chain employs TRBV2 and TRBJ2-6; a possible D gene is TRBD1 (5 bases). The V gene lost 7 bases and the J gene lost 1 base, with 17 bases spanning the gap. CDR3 length equals 17 residues. Germline loops: CDR1 SNHLY, CDR2 FYNNEI. The CDR3 DNA follows: TGTGCCAGCAATAGGGGCGGCGCCCTATCTGGGGCCAACGTCCTGACTTTC. Amino acids: CASNRGGALSGANVLTF.

The V call is TRBV5-1, the J call TRBJ2-2, with D possibly TRBD1 on 5 matching bases. V was pared by 1 base and J by 5 bases, with 9 bases between. The CDR3 is made up of 14 amino acids. Germline CDR1 and CDR2: SGHRS and YFSETQ. The CDR3 spells CASSLSQGTGELFF. The CDR3 coding sequence is TGCGCCAGCAGCTTGAGCCAGGGAACCGGGGAGCTGTTTTTT.

The gene calls are TRBV7-2 and TRBJ2-5; no reliable D call. Deletions cut 4 bases from V and 3 bases from J, with 9 bases between. Germline V gene lookup returns CDR1 SGHTA and CDR2 FQGNSA. The CDR3 length is 13 residues. The CDR3 nucleotides are TGTGCCAGCAGCTCTGGACGAGAAGAGACCCAGTACTTC. It translates to CASSSGREETQYF.

This clone was counted a few times. Other DNA sequences within the sample encode an identical CDR3. The chain joins TRBV2 to TRBJ2-6; 9 positions match TRBD1. The germline gives CDR1 SNHLY, CDR2 FYNNEI. With V trimmed by 6 bases and J by 1 base, 7 bases remained unmatched. This CDR3 has 17 residues. In nucleotides, the CDR3 is TGTGCCAGCAGCGAAAGGGGGACAGGGTCTGGGGCCAACGTCCTGACTTTC. It specifies CASSERGTGSGANVLTF.

The V gene is TRBV7-2, the J gene TRBJ1-5; no clear D. Trimming shortened V by 5 bases and J by 0 bases, and 8 bases separated the two germline ends. CDR1 SGHTA and CDR2 FQGNSA come from the germline V gene. The CDR3 has 14 residues. The DNA of the CDR3 is TGTGCCAGCAGCACCCGATATAGCAATCAGCCCCAGCATTTT. Translation gives CASSTRYSNQPQHF. Together with reference TRBV7-2 and TRBJ1-5, the CDR3 gives the full variable domain: GAGVSQSPSNKVTEKGKDVELRCDPISGHTALYWYRQSLGQGLEFLIYFQGNSAPDKSGLPSDRFSAERTGGSVSTLTIQRTQQEDSAVYLCASSTRYSNQPQHFGDGTRLSIL.

The chain combines TRBV6-1 with TRBJ1-4; 8 nucleotides match TRBD1. J was trimmed by 3 bases and V by 7 bases; bases with no gene match: 7. Germline loops: CDR1 MNHNS, CDR2 SASEGT. The CDR3 contains 15 residues. As DNA, the CDR3 is TGTGCCAGCAAAAACGACAGGGGAGCTAATGAAAAACTGTTTTTT. Residues: CASKNDRGANEKLFF.

This chain connects TRBV5-1 to TRBJ2-5; 12 nucleotides align to TRBD2. V trimming: 4 bases; J trimming: 7 bases; junction bases outside the gene matches: 11. The CDR3 consists of 16 residues. Germline V CDR1 and CDR2: SGHRS, YFSETQ. This CDR3 is CASSPGTSGFSGTQYF. The CDR3, as DNA: TGCGCCAGCAGCCCGGGGACTAGCGGGTTCTCGGGGACCCAGTACTTC.

The rearrangement joins TRBV4-1 to TRBJ2-3, with 7 bases fitting TRBD2. The CDR3 runs 16 residues. Unmatched junction bases numbered 10, after V lost 5 bases and J lost 2 bases. The germline gives CDR1 MGHRA, CDR2 YSYEKL. The CDR3 sequence is CASSDRRSGATDTQYF. The CDR3 coding sequence is TGCGCCAGCAGCGACCGCAGGAGCGGGGCCACAGATACGCAGTATTTT.

The chain recombines TRBV4-3 with TRBJ1-1; D ambiguous. This CDR3 has 11 amino acids. The germline V and J ends were trimmed by 2 bases and 2 bases, with 0 bases remaining between them. Germline V lookup: CDR1 LGHNA, CDR2 YSLEER. CDR3 coding DNA: TGCGCCAGCAGCCAAAACACTGAAGCTTTCTTT. It yields the protein CASSQNTEAFF.

The chain carries TRBV18 and TRBJ1-5; possibly TRBD1 for D (5 bases). The V gene lost 2 bases and the J gene lost 3 bases, with 11 bases spanning the gap. Germline values: CDR1 KGHSH, CDR2 LQKENI. The CDR3 extends over 15 amino acids. The CDR3, as DNA: TGTGCCAGCTCACCAGGCAGGGAGACCAATCAGCCCCAGCATTTT. The encoded protein is CASSPGRETNQPQHF.

The V call is TRBV28, the J call TRBJ1-2; perhaps TRBD1 as D (5 bases). CDR1 is MDHEN, CDR2 SYDVKM, per germline. Deletions cut 3 bases from V and 5 bases from J, with 16 bases between. The CDR3 is made up of 15 amino acids. CDR3 DNA sequence: TGTGCCAGCAGTTTTGCAGGGAACGAACGATATGGCTACACCTTC. Protein product: CASSFAGNERYGYTF.

This clone was observed a single time. The chain couples TRBV7-2 to TRBJ2-3, with D perhaps given as TRBD1 or TRBD2 (5 bases each). The CDR3 length is 15 residues. Germline CDR1 reads SGHTA; CDR2 reads FQGNSA. V lost 4 bases and J lost 6, with 17 bases in between. CDR3 nucleotide sequence: TGTGCCAGCAGCTCCGGACTCCCCGGGGCCGATACGCAGTATTTT. It codes for CASSSGLPGADTQYF.

J is TRBJ2-1 and V is TRBV6-5, with 10 bases matching TRBD1. Germline-derived CDR1 and CDR2 are MNHEY and SVGAGI. The CDR3 sequence is 15 residues long. V lost 6 bases and J lost 3; bases outside the gene matches: 5. Here the CDR3 reads CASSQDRGDYNEQFF. CDR3 bases: TGTGCCAGCAGCCAGGACAGGGGGGACTACAATGAGCAGTTCTTC.

The J gene is TRBJ1-2, the V gene TRBV28; a weak D match, TRBD1 (6 bases). Germline lookup yields CDR1 MDHEN and CDR2 SYDVKM. This CDR3 is built from 15 residues. V shed 5 bases and J shed 7 bases, with 20 bases lying between them. The CDR3 region is CASSPGRSGGGGYTF. CDR3 in DNA: TGTGCCAGCAGTCCAGGACGATCGGGGGGCGGTGGCTACACCTTC.

The chain has TRBV7-9 and TRBJ1-2; 7 bases agree with TRBD1. J was trimmed by 2 bases and V by 5 bases; bases with no gene match: 8. This CDR3 contains 15 residues. Germline CDR1 is SEHNR and CDR2 is FQNEAQ (reference sequence). The CDR3 loop is CASSPRTGPNYGYTF. The DNA of the CDR3 is TGTGCCAGCAGCCCACGGACAGGCCCCAACTATGGCTACACCTTC.

This rearrangement joins TRBV10-2 to TRBJ1-4, with D possibly TRBD1 on 5 matching bases. CDR3 length: 14 residues. Per germline, CDR1 WSHSY and CDR2 SAAADI. Trimming took off 6 bases at V and 2 bases at J, with 10 bases between the two ends. The CDR3 loop reads CASSPTETNEKLFF. For the CDR3, the DNA is TGCGCCAGCAGCCCGACAGAGACTAATGAAAAACTGTTTTTT.

The chain links TRBV7-2 to TRBJ2-3, with 10 positions matching TRBD2. The trim removed 5 bases at V and 4 bases at J, leaving 6 bases unmatched. The CDR3 covers 15 residues. Germline V gene lookup returns CDR1 SGHTA and CDR2 FQGNSA. The CDR3 here is CASSRERGGSDTQYF. In nucleotides, the CDR3 is TGTGCCAGCAGCCGCGAGCGGGGGGGTTCAGATACGCAGTATTTT. The complete variable domain, with remaining parts taken from reference TRBV7-2 and TRBJ2-3, reads GAGVSQSPSNKVTEKGKDVELRCDPISGHTALYWYRQSLGQGLEFLIYFQGNSAPDKSGLPSDRFSAERTGGSVSTLTIQRTQQEDSAVYLCASSRERGGSDTQYFGPGTRLTVL.

This clone was counted once. The V call is TRBV2, the J call TRBJ2-1, with 11 bases aligning to TRBD1. Germline-derived CDR1 and CDR2 are SNHLY and FYNNEI. The CDR3 spans 14 residues. V lost 5 bases to trimming and J lost 7 bases; unmatched junction nucleotides: 4. CDR3 bases: TGTGCCAGCAGTCGGACAGGGGGCGGGAATGAGCAGTTCTTC. It specifies CASSRTGGGNEQFF.

This clone was detected only once. V gene TRBV6-4 combines with J gene TRBJ2-3; 12 nucleotides align to TRBD2. J was trimmed by 4 bases and V by 6 bases; bases with no gene match: 14. CDR1 is MRHNA and CDR2 is SNTAGT in the germline V gene. The CDR3 consists of 18 residues. The CDR3, as DNA: TGTGCCAGCAGCGGAACTAGCGGGGGGCCCGGGGGCCCAGATACGCAGTATTTT. Translated, it gives CASSGTSGGPGGPDTQYF.

The chain has TRBV27 and TRBJ2-5; D unresolved. The CDR3 has 11 amino acids. CDR1 MNHEY and CDR2 SMNVEV come from the germline V gene (reference sequence). Trimming shortened V by 6 bases and J by 7 bases, and 9 bases separated the two germline ends. The CDR3 here is CASRSLGTQYF. The CDR3 nucleotides read TGTGCCAGCAGGAGCCTGGGGACCCAGTACTTC.

This clone has just one count. The rearrangement joins TRBV19 to TRBJ1-1; TRBD1 matches at 7 bases. V dropped 6 bases and J dropped 3; count of bases not matched to a gene: 7. Germline CDR1 is LNHDA and CDR2 is SQIVND (reference sequence). This CDR3 region has 14 residues. CDR3 region: CASRLEQGYTEAFF. CDR3 coding DNA: TGTGCCAGTAGGCTCGAACAGGGGTACACTGAAGCTTTCTTT.

V and J are TRBV18 and TRBJ2-3, with TRBD2 matching 9 bases. The CDR3 runs to 15 residues. Germline trimming cut 4 bases from V and 3 bases from J; bases unmatched to any gene: 5. Germline values: CDR1 KGHSH, CDR2 LQKENI. The DNA of the CDR3 is TGTGCCAGCTCACTAATAGCGGGGGAGACAGATACGCAGTATTTT. This encodes CASSLIAGETDTQYF.

The chain has TRBV5-1 and TRBJ1-2, with TRBD1 identical over 12 bases. Germline CDR1 and CDR2: SGHRS and YFSETQ. CDR3 length: 15 residues. V gave up 4 bases and J gave up 4 bases; unmatched junction bases: 5. Here the CDR3 reads CASSTGTGGGYGYTF. Here the CDR3 DNA reads TGCGCCAGCAGCACGGGGACAGGGGGCGGCTATGGCTACACCTTC. The entire variable domain, with the rest obtained from reference TRBV5-1 and TRBJ1-2, is as follows: KAGVTQTPRYLIKTRGQQVTLSCSPISGHRSVSWYQQTPGQGLQFLFEYFSETQRNKGNFPGRFSGRQFSNSRSEMNVSTLELGDSALYLCASSTGTGGGYGYTFGSGTRLTVV.

V usage is TRBV6-6 and J usage is TRBJ2-3; 8 bases are shared with TRBD2. CDR3 length: 16 amino acids. Germline V gene sequence: CDR1 MNHNY, CDR2 SVGAGI (reference sequence). V was clipped by 1 base and J by 0 bases; unmatched bases: 3. CDR3 nucleotide sequence: TGTGCCAGCAGTTACTGGATAGCGGGAAGCACAGATACGCAGTATTTT. This codes for CASSYWIAGSTDTQYF.

A few counts support this clone. J is TRBJ2-5 and V is TRBV7-2, with 7 bases matching TRBD1. Germline assignment: CDR1 SGHTA and CDR2 FQGNSA. The CDR3 runs to 13 residues. The ends lost 5 bases at V and 2 bases at J; junction bases unmatched: 2. CDR3 sequence reads: CASSRDRQETQYF. CDR3 in DNA: TGTGCCAGCAGCCGGGACAGACAAGAGACCCAGTACTTC.